This paragraph reports one T cell receptor (beta chain). This entry comes from a study of OX40 agonist ivuxolimab in advanced cancers. Across the whole study: A male proportion of 82.7% was recorded, with mean age approximately 60 years and range about 20 to 85.

V was shortened by 5 bases and J by 3 bases, with 11 bases between the two germline ends. This CDR3 is built from 14 residues. Germline CDR1 reads WSHSY; CDR2 reads SAAADI. The table came from immunoSEQ multiplex PCR; TCRdb's copy has only in-frame clones and leaves some out. The data hold tens of thousands of clones, with 84% observed a single time. This clonotype originated in an adult with an advanced solid tumor such as melanoma, head and neck, liver or kidney cancer. Sequenced here: CD4+ or CD8+ T cells sorted from blood, sampled in a trial of the OX40 agonist ivuxolimab. The chain links TRBV10-2 to TRBJ2-1; D is unresolved. The CDR3 nucleotides are TGCGCCAGCAGTTCTATTGTTAACTACAATGAGCAGTTCTTC. Its translation is CASSSIVNYNEQFF.